These 23 T cell receptor beta chains came from one sample sequenced in a study of T cells in Graves' hyperthyroidism and ophthalmopathy. From RNA transcripts, TCR beta CDR3 regions were amplified. First-round RT-PCR with HTBI primers amplified the TCR CDR3 region. TCRdb processed the multiplex PCR reads anew with MiXCR; each CDR3 protein has one entry. Seen here are more than 550,000 distinct CDR3 sequences, 15% to 20% observed once, and the top ten hold around 16%. The sample was blood. These TCRs come from a man between 45 and 60 years old with Graves' hyperthyroidism.

This clonotype was picked up a small number of times. The gene calls are TRBV27 and TRBJ2-1; TRBD2 aligns across 8 bases. The CDR3 runs 16 residues. After removal of 3 bases from V and 2 bases from J, the junction contained 6 bases not matched to a gene. From germline, CDR1 is MNHEY and CDR2 SMNVEV (reference sequence). The CDR3 sequence is CASSLEAREAYNEQFF. The CDR3 bases are TGTGCCAGCAGTTTGGAGGCGCGGGAGGCCTACAATGAGCAGTTCTTC.

This clonotype was detected many times. The V call is TRBV20-1, the J call TRBJ2-1; D perhaps matches TRBD1 (6 bases). Looked up from germline, CDR1 is DFQATT and CDR2 is SNEGSKA (reference sequence). The ends were cut back, 5 bases at V and 7 bases at J, with 21 bases in the middle. The CDR3 length is 15 residues. Here the CDR3 DNA reads TGCAGTGCTGGCAGGGGTACTAGTCTGGTGAATGAGCAGTTCTTC. Translation: CSAGRGTSLVNEQFF.

This clonotype was recorded a few times. V usage is TRBV6-2 or TRBV6-3 and J usage is TRBJ2-7, with TRBD1 matching 9 bases. The germline CDR1 and CDR2 sequences are MNHEY and SVGEGT. J gave up 3 bases and V 6 bases, and 9 bases lay outside the gene matches. The CDR3 contains 15 residues. CDR3 amino acids: CASSSRDRDIYEQYF. CDR3 in DNA: TGTGCCAGCAGCAGCCGGGACAGGGATATCTACGAGCAGTACTTC.

Ten or more counts support this clonotype. The chain is built from TRBV27 and TRBJ2-2; D gene ambiguous. The germline V gene encodes CDR1 MNHEY and CDR2 SMNVEV (reference sequence). The CDR3 is 15 amino acids. V was clipped by 7 bases and J by 3 bases, with 15 bases between them. CDR3 sequence reads: CASKALMEDTGELFF. DNA of the CDR3: TGTGCCAGCAAGGCTCTAATGGAAGACACCGGGGAGCTGTTTTTT.

This clonotype turned up a few times. V gene TRBV7-3 combines with J gene TRBJ2-2, with TRBD2 matching over 11 bases. V shed 3 bases, J shed 8 bases, and the junction held 5 bases outside the gene matches. This CDR3 contains 15 residues. Per the germline V gene, CDR1 is SGHTA and CDR2 is FQGTGA. As DNA, the CDR3 is TGTGCCAGCAGCTTCACTAGCGGGAGTTCTGGGGAGCTGTTTTTT. Its translation is CASSFTSGSSGELFF.

This clonotype was picked up a small number of times. This chain links TRBV4-1 with TRBJ2-5, with TRBD1 identical over 7 bases. Unmatched junction bases numbered 3, after V lost 2 bases and J lost 3 bases. CDR3 length equals 14 residues. Germline assignment: CDR1 MGHRA and CDR2 YSYEKL. CDR3 sequence reads: CASSQQQGEETQYF. DNA for the CDR3: TGCGCCAGCAGCCAACAGCAGGGGGAAGAGACCCAGTACTTC.

This rearrangement joins TRBV5-6 to TRBJ2-1; 10 bases agree with TRBD2. The V segment lost 0 bases and the J segment 7 bases; nucleotides outside the gene matches: 13. CDR3 length: 18 residues. Germline V gene sequence: CDR1 SGHDT, CDR2 YYEEEE. DNA of the CDR3: TGTGCCAGCAGCTTGGAGCTAGCGGGAGCGATTCCGATTAATGAGCAGTTCTTC. It is translated as CASSLELAGAIPINEQFF.

The chain joins TRBV7-8 to TRBJ1-5; D not resolved. V was cut by 1 base and J by 7 bases, with 14 bases left in between. Germline CDR1 is SGHVS and CDR2 is FQNEAQ. This CDR3 is built from 15 residues. The CDR3 sequence: CASSLDRVSEQPQHF. The CDR3 DNA reads as TGTGCCAGCAGCTTAGATCGGGTTTCGGAACAGCCCCAGCATTTT.

This clonotype was detected ten times or more. The chain is built from TRBV28 and TRBJ1-2; D perhaps matches TRBD1 (5 bases). Germline V lookup: CDR1 MDHEN, CDR2 SYDVKM. V shed 11 bases and J shed 6 bases, with 19 bases lying between them. There are 13 residues in the CDR3. The chain's CDR3 is CAGRAGLSHGYTF. CDR3 nucleotides: TGTGCCGGCCGGGCGGGGCTTAGTCATGGCTACACCTTC.

This clonotype was picked up one time. Since a much larger clone is just one base distant, this may be a read error. V is TRBV12-3 or TRBV12-4 and J is TRBJ2-1; TRBD1 matches 9 bases. CDR3 length: 14 amino acids. The CDR3 DNA reads as TGTGTCAGCAGCCGGGACAGGGTTTACAATGAGCAGTTCTTC. Its protein product is CVSSRDRVYNEQFF.

In this sample, this clonotype turned up many times. An end of the junction does not agree with germline; a read error may underlie this. J is TRBJ2-5 and V is TRBV10-2; 8 nucleotides match TRBD2. The CDR3 is 17 residues long. CDR1 and CDR2 from the germline V gene are WSHSY and SAAADI. CDR3 coding DNA: TGCGCCAGCAATGAGGTTCGGGAGGGTAGCTTCCAAGAGACCCAGTACTTC. Its translation: CASNEVREGSFQETQYF.

V gene TRBV18 combines with J gene TRBJ2-2; the match to TRBD2 covers 7 bases. CDR3 size: 19 residues. V shed 6 bases, J shed 5 bases, and the junction held 21 bases outside the gene matches. Looked up from germline, CDR1 is KGHSH and CDR2 is LQKENI. CDR3 nucleotides: TGTGCCAGCTCGCTGTCTCGGGGGACTACCCCGGCTATGACCGGGGAGCTGTTTTTT. Translation gives CASSLSRGTTPAMTGELFF.

This clonotype appeared many times. The chain recombines TRBV27 with TRBJ1-1, with D possibly TRBD1 on 5 matching bases. The CDR3 spans 16 residues. The germline CDR1 and CDR2 sequences are MNHEY and SMNVEV (reference sequence). Trimming left V 5 bases short and J 5 bases short, with 21 bases between. The CDR3 sequence is CASSLDPGTSGTEAFF. The CDR3 DNA is TGTGCCAGCAGTCTGGACCCCGGGACTTCCGGGACTGAAGCTTTCTTT.

This clonotype was picked up many times. In nucleotides, the CDR3 is TGTGCCAGCAGTCCCCTAGTTAAGGATCAGCCCCAGCATTTT. Encoded protein: CASSPLVKDQPQHF. V gene TRBV12-3 or TRBV12-4 combines with J gene TRBJ1-5, with D uncertain. V gave up 5 bases and J gave up 5 bases, with 13 bases separating them. The CDR3 loop spans 14 amino acids.

In the case of this clonotype: Germline is not matched at one junction end, which may reflect a read error. The chain links TRBV13 to TRBJ2-7; D perhaps matches TRBD2 (5 bases). CDR1 PRHDT and CDR2 FYEKMQ come from the germline V gene (reference sequence). The CDR3 covers 16 residues. DNA for the CDR3: TGTGTCAGCAGCGGCCGAAAGCAGGCCCAAAACTACGAGCAGTACTTC. Amino acid sequence: CVSSGRKQAQNYEQYF.

This clonotype was detected many times. The chain is built from TRBV12-3 or TRBV12-4 and TRBJ2-3, with TRBD2 matching over 7 bases. V shed 4 bases, J shed 4 bases, and the junction held 11 bases outside the gene matches. The CDR3 is made up of 16 amino acids. The CDR3 coding sequence is TGTGCCAGCAGTTCCTGGACTAGTCCGGTTGCAGATACGCAGTATTTT. Encoded protein: CASSSWTSPVADTQYF.

The chain couples TRBV11-2 to TRBJ2-1; 8 positions match TRBD1. CDR3 length: 13 amino acids. V gave up 5 bases and J gave up 6 bases; unmatched junction bases: 3. Germline assignment: CDR1 SGHAT and CDR2 FQNNGV. CDR3 DNA: TGTGCCAGCAGCCCGGGACAGGCCAATGAGCAGTTCTTC. Translation: CASSPGQANEQFF.

The chain combines TRBV2 with TRBJ2-7; the match to TRBD2 covers 7 bases. The germline V gene encodes CDR1 SNHLY and CDR2 FYNNEI. CDR3 length: 14 residues. Trimming cost V 4 bases and J 3 bases; bases outside gene matches: 6. The CDR3 here is CASSGGGSNYEQYF. In DNA form, the CDR3 reads TGTGCCAGCAGTGGCGGCGGGAGTAACTACGAGCAGTACTTC. Drawing the rest from reference TRBV2 and TRBJ2-7, the complete variable domain is EPEVTQTPSHQVTQMGQEVILRCVPISNHLYFYWYRQILGQKVEFLVSFYNNEISEKSEIFDDQFSVERPDGSNFTLKIRSTKLEDSAMYFCASSGGGSNYEQYFGPGTRLTVT.

Many counts were recorded for this clonotype. This chain connects TRBV12-3 or TRBV12-4 to TRBJ2-1, with D unresolved. The CDR3 has 17 amino acids. Trimming stripped 7 bases from V and 0 bases from J, with 19 bases between. The CDR3 reads CASTPSLGDSSYNEQFF. CDR3 nucleotide sequence: TGTGCCAGCACCCCATCCCTGGGTGATAGCTCCTACAATGAGCAGTTCTTC.

This clonotype was found many times. The chain combines TRBV2 with TRBJ2-1; D not resolved. CDR3 length equals 13 residues. The germline CDR1 and CDR2 sequences are SNHLY and FYNNEI. V was cut by 4 bases and J by 10 bases, with 14 bases left in between. CDR3 nucleotides: TGTGCCAGCAGTGTAGCTAGGAGTTGGGAGCAGTTCTTC. Translation gives CASSVARSWEQFF.

This clonotype was seen a handful of times. The rearrangement links TRBV25-1 to TRBJ2-2; TRBD1 agrees at 7 bases. Trimming removed 10 bases from V and 4 bases from J; junction bases left unmatched: 6. CDR1 and CDR2 from the germline V gene are MGHDK and SYGVNS. This CDR3 spans 13 amino acids. CDR3 DNA sequence: TGTGCCATCAGGGGGAAGGGCACCGGGGAGCTGTTTTTT. This codes for CAIRGKGTGELFF.

This clonotype was observed many times. The V call is TRBV12-3 or TRBV12-4, the J call TRBJ1-5, with TRBD1 identical over 9 bases. The ends lost 6 bases at V and 3 bases at J; junction bases unmatched: 3. The CDR3 spans 14 residues. This chain's CDR3 is CASSGTGYNQPQHF. The DNA of the CDR3 is TGTGCCAGCAGCGGGACAGGGTACAATCAGCCCCAGCATTTT.

A few counts support this clonotype. The chain combines TRBV29-1 with TRBJ2-1, with D possibly TRBD2 on 5 matching bases. The V end lost 0 bases, the J end lost 10 bases, and 10 bases lay between the germline ends. CDR3 length equals 12 residues. Germline V gives CDR1 SQVTM, CDR2 ANQGSEA. The DNA for the CDR3 is TGCAGCGTTGAAGAACTGGGAGACGAGCAGTTCTTC. It is translated as CSVEELGDEQFF.